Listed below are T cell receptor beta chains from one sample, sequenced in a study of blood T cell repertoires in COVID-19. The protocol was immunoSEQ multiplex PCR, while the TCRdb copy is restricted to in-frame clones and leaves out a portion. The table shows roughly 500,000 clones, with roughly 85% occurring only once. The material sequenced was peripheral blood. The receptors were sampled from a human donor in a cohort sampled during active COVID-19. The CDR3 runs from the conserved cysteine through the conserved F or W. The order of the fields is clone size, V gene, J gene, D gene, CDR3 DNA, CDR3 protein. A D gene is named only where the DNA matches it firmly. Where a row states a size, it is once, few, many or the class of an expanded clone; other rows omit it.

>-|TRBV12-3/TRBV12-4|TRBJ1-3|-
TGTGCCAGCAGTTTACAGGCGGGGGACACCATATATTTT
CASSLQAGDTIYF
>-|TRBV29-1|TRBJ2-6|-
TGCAGCGTTGAAGTTTATGGAGGGAGCTCTGGGGCCAACGTCCTGACTTTC
CSVEVYGGSSGANVLTF
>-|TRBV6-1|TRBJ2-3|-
TGTGCCAGCAGTGAAGCGGGTAGCGGACCCCTGGATACGCAGTATTTT
CASSEAGSGPLDTQYF
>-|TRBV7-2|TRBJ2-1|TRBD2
TGTGCCAGCAGGTCAGCGGGAGGATTCAATGAGCAGTTCTTC
CASRSAGGFNEQFF
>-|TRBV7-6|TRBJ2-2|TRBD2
TGTGCCAGCAGCAAAGCGGGAAACACCGGGGAGCTGTTTTTT
CASSKAGNTGELFF
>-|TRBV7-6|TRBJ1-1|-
TGTGCCAGCAGCCCGTTTACGAGGTTTGGTACTGAAGCTTTCTTT
CASSPFTRFGTEAFF
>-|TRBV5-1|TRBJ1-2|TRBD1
TGCGCCAGCAGCTTTACAGGGGGGGACTATGGCTACACCTTC
CASSFTGGDYGYTF
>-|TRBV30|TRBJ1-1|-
TGTGCCTGGGGGGGGGCTGTCACTGAAGCTTTCTTT
CAWGGAVTEAFF
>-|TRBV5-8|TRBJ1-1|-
TGTGCCAGCAGCAAAAAGAGGACTGGAGGGACTGAAGCTTTCTTT
CASSKKRTGGTEAFF
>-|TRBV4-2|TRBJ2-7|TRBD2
TGTGCCAGCAGCGGTATGGGGGGGACTAGTCCCTACGAGCAGTACTTC
CASSGMGGTSPYEQYF
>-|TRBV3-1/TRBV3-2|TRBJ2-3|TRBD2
TGTGCCAGCAGGCCTAGCGGGAGTCCCGGTACGCAGTATTTT
CASRPSGSPGTQYF
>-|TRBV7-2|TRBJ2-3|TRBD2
TGTGCCAGCAGCCCGAGCGGGAGAGGAACAGATACGCAGTATTTT
CASSPSGRGTDTQYF
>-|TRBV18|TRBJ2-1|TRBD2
TGTGCCAGCTCACCATCCGCGGGAGGTGTTTCAAATGAGCAGTTCTTC
CASSPSAGGVSNEQFF
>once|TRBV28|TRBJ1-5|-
TGTGCCAGCAGTGTCTCGCGAGTAATGGATCAGCCCCAGCATTTT
CASSVSRVMDQPQHF
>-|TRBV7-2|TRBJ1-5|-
TGTGCCAGCAGCGCGGGACCCAATCAGCCCCAGCATTTT
CASSAGPNQPQHF
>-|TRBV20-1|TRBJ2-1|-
TGCAGTGCTAGTAAGGGGTACAATGAGCAGTTCTTC
CSASKGYNEQFF
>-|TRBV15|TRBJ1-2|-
TGTGCCACCAGCAGGGCCCCTCCAATGGGGCCGGCAAGGGGCTACACCTTC
CATSRAPPMGPARGYTF
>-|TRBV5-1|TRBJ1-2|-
TGCGCCAGCAGCGCTACCCAGGGGAATGGCTACACCTTC
CASSATQGNGYTF
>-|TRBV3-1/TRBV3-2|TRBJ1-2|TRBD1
TGTGCCAGCAGTCGATCGGACAGGGACTATGGCTACACCTTC
CASSRSDRDYGYTF
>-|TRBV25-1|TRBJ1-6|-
TGTGCCAGCAGGGCAGGGGTTTGGATTTCACCCCTCCACTTT
CASRAGVWISPLHF
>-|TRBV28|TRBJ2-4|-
TGTGCCAGCAGTTTGAGTAGTCGGGGAATACTAGCCAAAAACATTCAGTACTTC
CASSLSSRGILAKNIQYF
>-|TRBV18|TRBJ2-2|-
TGTGCCAGCTCTCGGAACAGGGATAACACCGGGGAGCTGTTTTTT
CASSRNRDNTGELFF
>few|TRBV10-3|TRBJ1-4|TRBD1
TGTGCCATCAGTGAGTTATTTTCCCGGGACAGGGGCGAAAAACTGTTTTTT
CAISELFSRDRGEKLFF
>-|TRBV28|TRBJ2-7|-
TGTGCCAGCAGTTTTAATATCTGGGGACAATCATACGAGCAGTACTTC
CASSFNIWGQSYEQYF
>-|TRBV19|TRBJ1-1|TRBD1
TGTGCCAGTACCGACAGGGGGCGGACGGACACTGAAGCTTTCTTT
CASTDRGRTDTEAFF
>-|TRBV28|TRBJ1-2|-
TGTGCCAGCAGGATCAGGGGATATGGCTACACCTTC
CASRIRGYGYTF
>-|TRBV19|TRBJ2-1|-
TGTGCCAGTAGTATATTGGGGCAGGGGAACAATGAGCAGTTCTTC
CASSILGQGNNEQFF
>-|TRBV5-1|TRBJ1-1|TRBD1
TGCGCCAGCAGCTTGGCCGGGCAGGGGGGCACTGAAGCTTTCTTT
CASSLAGQGGTEAFF
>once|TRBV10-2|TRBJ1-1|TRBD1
TGCGCCAGCAGCCGACAGGGGATCACGGACACTGAAGCTTTCTTT
CASSRQGITDTEAFF
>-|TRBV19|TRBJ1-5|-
TGTGCCAGTAGTATAGATCCGTATGGGCGGGGCAATCAGCCCCAGCATTTT
CASSIDPYGRGNQPQHF
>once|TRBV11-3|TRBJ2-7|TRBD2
TGTGCCAGCAGCTTAGTCGGGACTAACTACGAGCAGTACTTC
CASSLVGTNYEQYF
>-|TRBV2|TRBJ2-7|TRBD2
TGTGCCAGCAGGGATCTAGCGGGCGGGTTCTACGAGCAGTACTTC
CASRDLAGGFYEQYF
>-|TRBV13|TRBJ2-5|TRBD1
TGTGCCAGCACTGGGCAGGGGGCGCCGGGCCAACAGTACCAAGAGACCCAGTACTTC
CASTGQGAPGQQYQETQYF
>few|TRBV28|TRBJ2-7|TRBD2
TGTGCCAGCAGTTCGTCTAGCGGAACTGGGCAGTACTTC
CASSSSSGTGQYF
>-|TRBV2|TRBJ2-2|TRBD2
TGTGCCAGCGGCCCCGGGACTAGCAATTTCGGGGAGCTGTTTTTT
CASGPGTSNFGELFF
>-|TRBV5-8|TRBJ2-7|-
TGTGCCAGCAGTCTACGTTATATCGAGCAGTACTTC
CASSLRYIEQYF
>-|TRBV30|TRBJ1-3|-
TGTGCCTGGTCAGGGTACTCTGGAAACACCATATATTTT
CAWSGYSGNTIYF
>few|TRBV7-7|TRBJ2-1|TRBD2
TGTGCTAGCAGCCCAGGGACTAGCGGGGGCAATGAGCAGTTCTTC
CASSPGTSGGNEQFF
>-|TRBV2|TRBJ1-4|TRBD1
TGTGCCAGCAGTGAAGCCCCGCCCCAGGGGGCACCCTGGGAAAAACTGTTTTTT
CASSEAPPQGAPWEKLFF
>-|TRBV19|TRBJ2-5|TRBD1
TGTGCCAGTAGTAAGGACAGGGGTCAAGAGACCCAGTACTTC
CASSKDRGQETQYF
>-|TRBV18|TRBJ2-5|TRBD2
TGTGCCAGCTCTCGGACTAGCGGGAAAGAGACCCAGTACTTC
CASSRTSGKETQYF
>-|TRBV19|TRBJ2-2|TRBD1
TGTGCCAGTAGTCAAACGACAGGGACCGGGGAGCTGTTTTTT
CASSQTTGTGELFF